This T cell receptor (beta chain) was observed in a study of PD-1 blockade in mismatch repair-deficient tumors. Turning to the study itself: All were previously treated, progressing patients with about a dozen mismatch repair-deficient cancer types. Study-level results: Tumor-resident clones, often absent from pretreatment blood, expanded after pembrolizumab and then contracted.

As concerns this clone: Antigen: not known.

Every patient had mismatch repair deficiency by PCR or immunohistochemistry. The TCR-sequenced patients were a few responders to pembrolizumab. V lost 6 bases and J lost 7, with 18 bases in between. The CDR3 length is 15 residues. CDR1 is MNHEY and CDR2 is SMNVEV in the germline V gene (reference sequence). The repertoire was sequenced with immunoSEQ multiplex PCR; TCRdb's copy has only in-frame clones and lacks some. The sample records some 97,000 clones, under 90% being singletons. The receptor's source is an adult with mismatch repair-deficient cancer. V usage is TRBV27 and J usage is TRBJ1-4; D not certain. Sample: peripheral blood, taken about eight months after starting pembrolizumab. The CDR3 reads CASSQSRRSGEKLFF. The DNA for the CDR3 is TGTGCCAGCAGCCAATCTAGGCGCTCGGGTGAAAAACTGTTTTTT.